The 24 T cell receptor beta chains below all came from one sample that was sequenced in a study of blood T cell repertoires in COVID-19. Produced via immunoSEQ multiplex PCR; TCRdb's table is partial and in-frame only. The sample consists of hundreds of thousands of clones, roughly nine tenths of them appearing once. Sequencing input: peripheral blood. The receptor set was obtained from a man younger than 35 with COVID-19, enrolled during active disease.

The chain employs TRBV18 and TRBJ1-3; D is uncertain. The CDR3 runs 14 residues. Germline CDR1 is KGHSH and CDR2 is LQKENI. V was clipped by 7 bases and J by 4 bases, with 14 bases between them. CDR3: CASYLGPTGNTIYF. CDR3 sequence (DNA): TGTGCCAGCTACCTTGGCCCGACAGGAAACACCATATATTTT.

This chain uses TRBV20-1 with TRBJ1-2, with 8 bases lining up with TRBD1. The CDR3 sequence is 13 residues long. The germline V gene encodes CDR1 DFQATT and CDR2 SNEGSKA (reference sequence). With V trimmed by 3 bases and J by 4 bases, 4 bases remained unmatched. The CDR3 sequence: CSASATGGYGYTF. The CDR3 nucleotides read TGCAGTGCTAGTGCTACAGGGGGCTATGGCTACACCTTC.

The V gene is TRBV6-5, the J gene TRBJ1-4, with TRBD1 matching over 11 bases. Germline lookup yields CDR1 MNHEY and CDR2 SVGAGI. With V trimmed by 6 bases and J by 8 bases, 8 bases remained unmatched. The CDR3 is made up of 15 amino acids. CDR3 DNA: TGTGCCAGCAGCCAAATGGGACAGGGGGGAGAAAAACTGTTTTTT. Amino acid sequence: CASSQMGQGGEKLFF.

The chain employs TRBV6-5 and TRBJ1-5; 7 bases align to TRBD1. CDR1 and CDR2 (germline): MNHEY, SVGAGI. This CDR3 is built from 14 residues. V was pared by 7 bases and J by 3 bases, with 6 bases of the junction left unmatched. CDR3 nucleotides: TGTGCCAGCAAGCCCGGGACAGTCAATCAGCCCCAGCATTTT. Translating it yields CASKPGTVNQPQHF.

The rearrangement joins TRBV6-4 to TRBJ2-1; TRBD2 matches 7 bases. The V gene end was trimmed by 5 bases and the J gene end by 3 bases; junction bases not matched to a gene: 7. The V gene's germline CDR1 is MRHNA and CDR2 SNTAGT. The CDR3 length is 15 residues. CDR3 in amino acids: CASSKEGLDYNEQFF. CDR3 sequence (DNA): TGTGCCAGCAGTAAGGAAGGACTAGACTACAATGAGCAGTTCTTC.

This chain uses TRBV14 with TRBJ2-1; 11 positions match TRBD1. Germline CDR1 is SGHDN and CDR2 is FVKESK. Trimming at V came to 4 bases and at J to 3 bases, leaving 8 bases not matched to a gene. This CDR3 has 17 amino acids. The chain's CDR3 is CASSPSWTGGLYNEQFF. The CDR3 DNA reads as TGTGCCAGCAGCCCATCCTGGACAGGGGGCCTCTACAATGAGCAGTTCTTC.

The chain couples TRBV7-8 to TRBJ1-1; possible D gene TRBD1, 6 bases. The CDR3 has 17 residues. The V and J ends lost 5 bases and 0 bases respectively, with 19 bases between them. Germline V lookup: CDR1 SGHVS, CDR2 FQNEAQ. The CDR3 loop is CASSPRTGKWMNTEAFF. CDR3 sequence (DNA): TGTGCCAGCAGCCCCCGCACAGGGAAGTGGATGAACACTGAAGCTTTCTTT.

This clone was picked up one time. V gene TRBV10-3 combines with J gene TRBJ2-3; 9 nucleotides agree with TRBD1. With 3 bases clipped from V and 4 bases from J, the junction kept 2 bases outside the gene matches. This CDR3 contains 14 residues. Germline V gene sequence: CDR1 ENHRY, CDR2 SYGVKD. The CDR3 nucleotides are TGTGCCATCAGTGATGGACAGGGGCCAGATACGCAGTATTTT. It specifies CAISDGQGPDTQYF.

The table lists this clone with a count of one. The V and J genes are TRBV9 and TRBJ2-5, with D maybe TRBD2 (6 bases). V was trimmed by 3 bases and J by 4 bases, leaving 16 bases between them. Germline CDR1 reads SGDLS; CDR2 reads YYNGEE. This CDR3 is built from 15 residues. In nucleotides, the CDR3 is TGTGCCAGCAGCGCCCGGGGACTTATAGGAGAGACCCAGTACTTC. It is translated as CASSARGLIGETQYF.

In this sample, this clone turned up a few times. This chain links TRBV5-1 with TRBJ2-7; D is possibly TRBD1 (6 bases). The V end lost 2 bases, the J end lost 1 base, and 10 bases lay between the germline ends. Germline CDR1 and CDR2: SGHRS and YFSETQ. The CDR3 is 14 amino acids. CDR3 residues: CASSLSQGSYEQYF. For the CDR3, the DNA is TGCGCCAGCAGCTTATCACAGGGTTCCTACGAGCAGTACTTC.

The chain has TRBV4-1 and TRBJ2-1; 14 positions agree with TRBD2. Germline values: CDR1 MGHRA, CDR2 YSYEKL. V gave up 3 bases and J gave up 7 bases; unmatched junction bases: 11. The CDR3 consists of 18 residues. This CDR3 reads CASSQSTGTSGRYNEQFF. The CDR3, as DNA: TGCGCCAGCAGCCAGTCAACCGGGACTAGCGGGAGATATAATGAGCAGTTCTTC.

The rearrangement uses TRBV2 and TRBJ1-2; TRBD1 is a possible D gene (6 bases). The V gene's germline CDR1 is SNHLY and CDR2 FYNNEI. V lost 8 bases and J lost 5, with 18 bases in between. The CDR3 covers 14 residues. CDR3 residues: CASWTSTGEYGYTF. The CDR3 DNA sequence: TGTGCCAGCTGGACCTCGACAGGAGAGTATGGCTACACCTTC. The full variable domain, in which reference TRBV2 and TRBJ1-2 provide the parts outside the CDR3, is EPEVTQTPSHQVTQMGQEVILRCVPISNHLYFYWYRQILGQKVEFLVSFYNNEISEKSEIFDDQFSVERPDGSNFTLKIRSTKLEDSAMYFCASWTSTGEYGYTFGSGTRLTVV.

This chain links TRBV5-8 with TRBJ1-5; D remains unclear. With 6 bases removed from V and 0 bases from J, the gap between germline ends came to 4 bases. From germline, CDR1 is SGHTS and CDR2 YDEGEE. The CDR3 runs 12 residues. In nucleotides, the CDR3 is TGTGCCAGCACCTATAGCAATCAGCCCCAGCATTTT. Protein sequence: CASTYSNQPQHF.

The rearrangement links TRBV6-1 to TRBJ2-7; 7 positions agree with TRBD1. This CDR3 has 15 residues. Germline CDR1 and CDR2: MNHNS and SASEGT. V lost 0 bases, J lost 4 bases, and 6 bases stayed unmatched. The CDR3 loop reads CASSEAQGQSYEQYF. Here the CDR3 DNA reads TGTGCCAGCAGTGAAGCGCAGGGACAGAGTTACGAGCAGTACTTC.

The chain combines TRBV2 with TRBJ2-1; TRBD1 matches 7 bases. V shed 6 bases and J 7 bases; nucleotides not matched to a gene: 12. Germline V CDR1 and CDR2: SNHLY, FYNNEI. CDR3 length: 15 residues. The CDR3 reads CASRDRQGFGNEQFF. The CDR3 DNA reads as TGTGCCAGCAGGGATAGACAGGGTTTTGGTAATGAGCAGTTCTTC.

The CDR3 DNA is TGTGCCAGCAGCTTATGGGGAGCGACCTACGAGCAGTACTTC. It yields the protein CASSLWGATYEQYF. This sequence joins TRBV11-1 and TRBJ2-7; maybe TRBD2 (5 bases). CDR1 and CDR2 (germline): SGHAT, FQDESV (reference sequence). The V end was cut by 2 bases, the J end by 2 bases, with 10 bases between. The length of the CDR3 is 14 residues.

V gene TRBV27 combines with J gene TRBJ2-3; unclear D gene. V lost 5 bases to trimming and J lost 6 bases, with 9 bases between them. CDR3 length: 12 residues. Per germline, CDR1 MNHEY and CDR2 SMNVEV (reference sequence). The DNA for the CDR3 is TGTGCCAGCAGTCCAGTCGGGGATACGCAGTATTTT. This gives the protein CASSPVGDTQYF.

The chain carries TRBV6-5 and TRBJ1-1; D uncertain. CDR1 and CDR2 (germline): MNHEY, SVGAGI. The CDR3 runs 16 residues. V was trimmed by 3 bases and J by 1 base, leaving 15 bases between them. The CDR3 region is CASSYQSGKPNTEAFF. As DNA, the CDR3 is TGTGCCAGCAGTTATCAATCGGGGAAGCCGAACACTGAAGCTTTCTTT.

The chain joins TRBV18 to TRBJ2-2, with 7 bases matching TRBD1. Per germline, CDR1 KGHSH and CDR2 LQKENI. The CDR3 totals 16 residues. The V gene end was trimmed by 3 bases and the J gene end by 0 bases; junction bases not matched to a gene: 4. CDR3 sequence: CASSPQQGANTGELFF. In DNA form, the CDR3 reads TGTGCCAGCTCACCCCAGCAGGGGGCGAACACCGGGGAGCTGTTTTTT.

The CDR3 DNA reads TGTGCCAGCAGCTTGGGACAGCTTGAAGCTTTCTTT. Translated: CASSLGQLEAFF. The chain joins TRBV7-2 to TRBJ1-1, with 7 bases lining up with TRBD1. V lost 3 bases and J lost 7; bases outside the gene matches: 2. Germline CDR1 SGHTA, CDR2 FQGNSA. CDR3 length equals 12 residues.

The chain recombines TRBV2 with TRBJ2-5; 8 nucleotides match TRBD2. This CDR3 is 14 amino acids long. Germline assignment: CDR1 SNHLY and CDR2 FYNNEI. Losses at the gene ends were 6 bases for V and 1 base for J; bases not matched to a gene: 4. Here the CDR3 reads CASRTGLAQETQYF. As DNA, the CDR3 is TGTGCCAGCAGAACCGGACTAGCCCAAGAGACCCAGTACTTC.

V usage is TRBV11-3 and J usage is TRBJ2-7; possible D gene TRBD2, 5 bases. Germline lookup yields CDR1 SGHNT and CDR2 YENEEA. V lost 0 bases, J lost 0 bases, and 9 bases lay in between. The CDR3 is 15 amino acids. CDR3 nucleotides: TGTGCCAGCAGCTTAGAAACGGGAAACTCCTACGAGCAGTACTTC. As protein: CASSLETGNSYEQYF.

V usage is TRBV9 and J usage is TRBJ1-4; perhaps TRBD1 as D (6 bases). The CDR3 covers 13 residues. Between the trimmed V and J ends, which lost 3 bases and 8 bases, there was a span of 11 bases. Germline CDR1 SGDLS, CDR2 YYNGEE. This CDR3 reads CASSGGQSEKLFF. The CDR3 DNA is TGTGCCAGCAGCGGGGGACAAAGCGAAAAACTGTTTTTT.

The gene calls are TRBV7-9 and TRBJ1-1; D is uncertain. In germline, CDR1 is SEHNR, CDR2 FQNEAQ (reference sequence). Trimming removed 8 bases at V and 1 base at J, with 17 bases between. This CDR3 is 15 amino acids long. DNA for the CDR3: TGTGCCAGCCGGCTGCTGGGGAGTGGGAACACTGAAGCTTTCTTT. Protein: CASRLLGSGNTEAFF.